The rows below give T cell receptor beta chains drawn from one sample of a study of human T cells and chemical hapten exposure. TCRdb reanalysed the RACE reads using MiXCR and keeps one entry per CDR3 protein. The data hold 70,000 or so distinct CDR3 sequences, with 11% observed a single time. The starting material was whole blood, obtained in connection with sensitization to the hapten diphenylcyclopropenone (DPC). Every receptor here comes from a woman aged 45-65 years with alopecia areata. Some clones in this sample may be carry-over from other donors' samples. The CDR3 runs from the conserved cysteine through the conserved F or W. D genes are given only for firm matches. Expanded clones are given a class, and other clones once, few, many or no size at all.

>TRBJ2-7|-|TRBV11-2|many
TGTGCCAGCAGCTATGGGACCGGGACAAGCTACGAGCAGTACTTC
CASSYGTGTSYEQYF
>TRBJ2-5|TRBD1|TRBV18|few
TGTGCCAGCTCACCTCCGACAGGGGGCTTACAGACCCAGTACTTC
CASSPPTGGLQTQYF
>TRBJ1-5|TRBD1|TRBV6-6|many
TGTGCCAGCAGTTTTAGGTGGCCGACAGGGGATAATCAGCCCCAGCATTTT
CASSFRWPTGDNQPQHF
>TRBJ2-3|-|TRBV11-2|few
TGTGCCAGCAGCTTCCCAACTCCCAGGGCAGATACGCAGTATTTT
CASSFPTPRADTQYF
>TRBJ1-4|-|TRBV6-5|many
TGTGCCAGCAGTTACTCGTTCCCGTTTCTTGCTAATGAAAAACTGTTTTTT
CASSYSFPFLANEKLFF
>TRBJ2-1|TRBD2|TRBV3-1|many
TGTGCCAGCAGCCCTACCGCCGCGGGAGGGCATTGGAATGAGCAGTTCTTC
CASSPTAAGGHWNEQFF
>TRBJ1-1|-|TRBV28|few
TGTGCCAGCAGTTTCAAGGGGCTCTTAGCGGAAGCTTTCTTT
CASSFKGLLAEAFF
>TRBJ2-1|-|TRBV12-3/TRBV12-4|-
TGTGCCAGCAGCCCCGGGGCTAGCTTCGATGAGCAGTTCTTC
CASSPGASFDEQFF
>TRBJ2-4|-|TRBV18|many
TGTGCCAGCTCACCCACGGACGGAACGGAGTACTTC
CASSPTDGTEYF
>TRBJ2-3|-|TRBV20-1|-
TGCAGTGCTCCTACTAGTGGATGTAGCACAGATACGCAGTATTTT
CSAPTSGCSTDTQYF